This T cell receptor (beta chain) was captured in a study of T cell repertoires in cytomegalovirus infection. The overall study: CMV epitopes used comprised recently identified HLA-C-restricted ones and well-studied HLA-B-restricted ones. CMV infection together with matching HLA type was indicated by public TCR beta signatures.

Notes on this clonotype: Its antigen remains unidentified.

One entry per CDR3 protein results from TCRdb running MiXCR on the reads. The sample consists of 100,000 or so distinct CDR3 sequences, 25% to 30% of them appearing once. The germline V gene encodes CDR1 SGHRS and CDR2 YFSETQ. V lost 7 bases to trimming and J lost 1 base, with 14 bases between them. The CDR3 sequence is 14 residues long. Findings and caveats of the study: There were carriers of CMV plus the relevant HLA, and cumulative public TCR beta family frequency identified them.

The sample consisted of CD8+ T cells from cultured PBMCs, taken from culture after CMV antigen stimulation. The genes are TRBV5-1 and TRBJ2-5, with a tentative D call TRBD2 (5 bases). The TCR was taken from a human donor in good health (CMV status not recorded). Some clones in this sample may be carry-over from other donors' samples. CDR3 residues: CASAVDGLQETQYF. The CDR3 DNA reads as TGCGCCAGCGCCGTGGACGGACTCCAAGAGACCCAGTACTTC.